Listed below are T cell receptor beta chains from one sample, sequenced in a study of blood T cell repertoires in COVID-19. The data were produced by immunoSEQ multiplex PCR, yet TCRdb's version contains in-frame clones alone and is incomplete. The repertoire holds 140,000 to 150,000 clones, with about 77% as singletons. Sequenced material: peripheral blood. Receptors originate from a man in his fifties or sixties with acute or convalescent COVID-19. CDR3s include the opening cysteine and the closing phenylalanine or tryptophan. D genes are given only for firm matches. A clone size is listed for some rows: how often the clone was seen (once, few, many), or a class if it is expanded.

CASSLGTGNTEAFF | TGCGCCAGCAGCTTGGGGACAGGGAACACTGAAGCTTTCTTT | TRBV5-1 | TRBD1 | . | TRBJ1-1
CASSSPDRNTGELFF | TGTGCCAGCAGCTCTCCCGACAGAAACACCGGGGAGCTGTTTTTT | TRBV5-6 | . | . | TRBJ2-2
CASSYGAGGGTDTQYF | TGTGCCAGCAGTTACGGGGCGGGAGGGGGCACAGATACGCAGTATTTT | TRBV6-5 | TRBD2 | . | TRBJ2-3
CASSEETGESNQPQHF | TGTGCCAGCAGTGAAGAAACCGGGGAAAGCAATCAGCCCCAGCATTTT | TRBV6-1 | . | . | TRBJ1-5
CASSQRQGADTQYF | TGTGCCAGCAGCCAACGACAGGGGGCAGATACGCAGTATTTT | TRBV14 | TRBD1 | . | TRBJ2-3
CASSLGGRDNTEAFF | TGTGCCAGCAGCTTGGGTGGGCGGGACAACACTGAAGCTTTCTTT | TRBV7-9 | . | . | TRBJ1-1
CASSQDSASYNEQFF | TGTGCCAGCAGCCAGGACAGCGCATCCTACAATGAGCAGTTCTTC | TRBV7-3 | . | . | TRBJ2-1
CASSLKARGSYNSPLHF | TGTGCCAGCAGCTTAAAGGCCAGGGGATCCTATAATTCACCCCTCCACTTT | TRBV7-2 | . | once | TRBJ1-6
CAWSVARSSGNTIYF | TGTGCCTGGAGTGTAGCACGAAGCTCTGGAAACACCATATATTTT | TRBV30 | . | few | TRBJ1-3
CASSVRTSGSGETQYF | TGTGCCAGCAGTGTTCGGACTAGCGGGAGCGGAGAGACCCAGTACTTC | TRBV2 | TRBD2 | . | TRBJ2-5
CSVDTGDHRGYTF | TGCAGCGTTGATACAGGGGATCACAGAGGCTACACCTTC | TRBV29-1 | TRBD1 | . | TRBJ1-2
CASSPSTGTYEQYF | TGTGCCAGCAGCCCGTCGACAGGGACCTACGAGCAGTACTTC | TRBV7-8 | TRBD1 | . | TRBJ2-7
CAISSTADSGNTIYF | TGTGCCATCAGTAGTACAGCCGACTCTGGAAACACCATATATTTT | TRBV10-3 | . | . | TRBJ1-3
CASSRPGTTYTGELFF | TGTGCCAGCAGCCGCCCCGGGACTACCTACACCGGGGAGCTGTTTTTT | TRBV5-6 | TRBD2 | many | TRBJ2-2
CASSHDRGTDTQYF | TGTGCCAGCAGTCACGACAGGGGAACAGATACGCAGTATTTT | TRBV6-5 | TRBD1 | . | TRBJ2-3
CAISELTGRDSPLHF | TGTGCCATCAGTGAACTGACAGGTCGGGATTCACCCCTCCACTTT | TRBV10-3 | . | . | TRBJ1-6
CASGLVISGELFF | TGTGCTAGTGGTTTGGTAATATCCGGGGAGCTGTTTTTT | TRBV12-5 | . | . | TRBJ2-2
CASSYSGNTIYF | TGTGCCAGCAGTTATTCGGGAAACACCATATATTTT | TRBV6-6 | . | . | TRBJ1-3
CASSPSLQETQYF | TGTGCCAGCTCACCCTCGTTACAAGAGACCCAGTACTTC | TRBV18 | . | . | TRBJ2-5
CASTPTGYTEAFF | TGTGCCAGCACCCCCACAGGGTACACTGAAGCTTTCTTT | TRBV6-5 | . | few | TRBJ1-1
CASSYGGGYEQYF | TGTGCCAGCAGTTATGGGGGGGGCTACGAGCAGTACTTC | TRBV5-8 | TRBD2 | few | TRBJ2-7
CASSPPKGRQVGWWRYEQYF | TGCGCCAGCAGTCCCCCCAAGGGTCGACAGGTGGGGTGGTGGAGGTACGAGCAGTACTTC | TRBV23-1 | . | . | TRBJ2-7
CASRETAPSTDTQYF | TGTGCCAGTAGGGAGACGGCCCCTAGCACAGATACGCAGTATTTT | TRBV19 | . | . | TRBJ2-3
CASSLYGELFF | TGTGCCAGCAGCTTGTACGGGGAGCTGTTTTTT | TRBV11-3 | . | many | TRBJ2-2
CASSQGLRKRFF | TGTGCCAGCAGCCAAGGACTCCGAAAGAGGTTCTTC | TRBV3-1/TRBV3-2 | . | . | TRBJ2-1